Presented here are 7 T cell receptor beta chains from one specimen sequenced in a study of T cell repertoires in cytomegalovirus infection (dated by TCRdb to the late 2010s). Sequenced on an Illumina HiSeq 1500. TCRdb's own reprocessing of the public reads used fastp at Q25 and MiXCR and kept productive beta chains. Duplicate CDR3 protein sequences are folded into a single record with the most common DNA and genes. The sample contains about 530,000 distinct CDR3 sequences, 26% of them found a single time. The ten most abundant clones make up 13% of the sample. Source material: PBMCs. Receptor source: a human donor in good health (CMV status not recorded). Some clones in this sample may be carry-over from other donors' samples.

In its sample, this clonotype was seen a few times. This chain links TRBV7-6 with TRBJ2-5; possibly TRBD2 for D (6 bases). This CDR3 contains 17 residues. V gave up 1 base and J gave up 3 bases, with 18 bases separating them. Germline values: CDR1 SGHVS, CDR2 FNYEAQ. For the CDR3, the DNA is TGTGCCAGCAGCTTAGAAGGTCTAGCGAATCCGGAAGAGACCCAGTACTTC. This gives the protein CASSLEGLANPEETQYF.

This clonotype occurred many times. The chain has TRBV7-6 and TRBJ1-1; D unresolved. The germline V gene encodes CDR1 SGHVS and CDR2 FNYEAQ. CDR3 length: 14 residues. Trimming left V 5 bases short and J 0 bases short, with 10 bases between. Here the CDR3 reads CASSPVGVNTEAFF. The CDR3 bases are TGTGCCAGCAGCCCCGTCGGGGTGAACACTGAAGCTTTCTTT.

In this sample, this clonotype turned up a few times. The V and J genes are TRBV3-1 and TRBJ1-6, with 12 bases matching TRBD1. V was pared by 5 bases and J by 10 bases, with 12 bases of the junction left unmatched. This CDR3 is built from 17 residues. The V gene's germline CDR1 is LGHDT and CDR2 YNNKEL (reference sequence). Written as DNA, the CDR3 is TGTGCCAGCAGCGCTTCCGGGACAGGGGGCGCGGGATCACCCCTCCACTTT. Its protein product is CASSASGTGGAGSPLHF.

The rearrangement links TRBV7-9 to TRBJ1-5; no reliable D call. From germline, CDR1 is SEHNR and CDR2 FQNEAQ (reference sequence). This CDR3 has 13 residues. Deletions cut 2 bases from V and 3 bases from J, with 5 bases between. CDR3 loop: CASSLYLNQPQHF. The CDR3 nucleotides are TGTGCCAGCAGCTTATACCTCAATCAGCCCCAGCATTTT.

This chain uses TRBV11-2 with TRBJ2-7; tentatively, D is TRBD2 (7 bases). The CDR3 totals 19 residues. V gave up 4 bases and J gave up 0 bases, with 25 bases separating them. Germline CDR1 and CDR2: SGHAT and FQNNGV. CDR3 nucleotides: TGTGCCAGCAGCTCGCTTGGGGGGGGGCTGAAAACGACCTCCTACGAGCAGTACGTC. It is translated as CASSSLGGGLKTTSYEQYV.

At least ten counts were recorded for this clonotype. CDR3 in amino acids: CASSYPANLSSYNEQFF. The CDR3 DNA reads TGTGCCAGCAGTTACCCGGCCAATCTCTCCTCCTACAATGAGCAGTTCTTC. The rearrangement uses TRBV6-5 and TRBJ2-1; D is uncertain. Germline-derived CDR1 and CDR2 are MNHEY and SVGAGI. The CDR3 sequence is 17 residues long. V lost 2 bases to trimming and J lost 0 bases, with 14 bases between them.

The chain combines TRBV24-1 with TRBJ1-4; TRBD1 matches 10 bases. Germline V gives CDR1 KGHDR, CDR2 SFDVKD. The ends lost 2 bases at V and 4 bases at J; junction bases unmatched: 3. CDR3 length equals 16 residues. The CDR3 spells CATSDSTGGRNEKLFF. The CDR3 nucleotides are TGTGCCACCAGTGATTCGACAGGGGGCCGTAATGAAAAACTGTTTTTT.